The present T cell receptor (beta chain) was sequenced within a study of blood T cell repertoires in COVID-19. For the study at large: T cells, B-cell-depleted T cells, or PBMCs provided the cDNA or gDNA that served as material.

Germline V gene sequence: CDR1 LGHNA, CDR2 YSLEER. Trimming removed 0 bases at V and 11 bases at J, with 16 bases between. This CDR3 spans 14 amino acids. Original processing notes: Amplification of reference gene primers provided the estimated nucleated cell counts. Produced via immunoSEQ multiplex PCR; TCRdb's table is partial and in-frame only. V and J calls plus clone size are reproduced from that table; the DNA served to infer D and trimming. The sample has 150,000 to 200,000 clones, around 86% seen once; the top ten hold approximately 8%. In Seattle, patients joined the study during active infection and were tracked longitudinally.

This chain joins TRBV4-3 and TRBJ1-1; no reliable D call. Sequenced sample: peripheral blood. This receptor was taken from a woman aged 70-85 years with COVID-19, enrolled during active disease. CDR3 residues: CASSQDLLAREAFF. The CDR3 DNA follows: TGCGCCAGCAGCCAAGATTTATTAGCTAGGGAGGCTTTCTTT.